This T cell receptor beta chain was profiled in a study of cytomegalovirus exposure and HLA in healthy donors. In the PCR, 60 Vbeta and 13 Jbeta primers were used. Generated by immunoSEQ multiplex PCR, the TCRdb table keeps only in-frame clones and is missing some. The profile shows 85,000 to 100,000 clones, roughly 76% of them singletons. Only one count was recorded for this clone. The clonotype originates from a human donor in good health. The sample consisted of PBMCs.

The chain's CDR3 is CASSLSQENTEAFF. The CDR3 DNA is TGTGCCAGCAGCTTAAGTCAGGAGAACACTGAAGCTTTCTTT. This sequence joins TRBV7-6 and TRBJ1-1; D gene ambiguous. V was cut by 2 bases and J by 1 base, with 8 bases left in between. The CDR3 loop spans 14 amino acids. The germline gives CDR1 SGHVS, CDR2 FNYEAQ.